This TCR beta chain derives from a study of blood T cell repertoires in COVID-19. The CDR3 contains 14 residues. J lost 3 bases, V lost 0 bases, and 1 base had no gene match. Germline loops: CDR1 SGHDT, CDR2 YYEEEE. Produced via immunoSEQ multiplex PCR; TCRdb's table is partial and in-frame only. The table lists around 56,000 clones, more than 70% of them singletons. The TCR comes from a human donor in a cohort sampled during active COVID-19. Sequenced input: peripheral blood. The V and J genes are TRBV5-6 and TRBJ1-2, with 8 bases matching TRBD1. The CDR3 is CASSLAGQDYGYTF. The DNA of the CDR3 is TGTGCCAGCAGCTTGGCGGGACAGGACTATGGCTACACCTTC.